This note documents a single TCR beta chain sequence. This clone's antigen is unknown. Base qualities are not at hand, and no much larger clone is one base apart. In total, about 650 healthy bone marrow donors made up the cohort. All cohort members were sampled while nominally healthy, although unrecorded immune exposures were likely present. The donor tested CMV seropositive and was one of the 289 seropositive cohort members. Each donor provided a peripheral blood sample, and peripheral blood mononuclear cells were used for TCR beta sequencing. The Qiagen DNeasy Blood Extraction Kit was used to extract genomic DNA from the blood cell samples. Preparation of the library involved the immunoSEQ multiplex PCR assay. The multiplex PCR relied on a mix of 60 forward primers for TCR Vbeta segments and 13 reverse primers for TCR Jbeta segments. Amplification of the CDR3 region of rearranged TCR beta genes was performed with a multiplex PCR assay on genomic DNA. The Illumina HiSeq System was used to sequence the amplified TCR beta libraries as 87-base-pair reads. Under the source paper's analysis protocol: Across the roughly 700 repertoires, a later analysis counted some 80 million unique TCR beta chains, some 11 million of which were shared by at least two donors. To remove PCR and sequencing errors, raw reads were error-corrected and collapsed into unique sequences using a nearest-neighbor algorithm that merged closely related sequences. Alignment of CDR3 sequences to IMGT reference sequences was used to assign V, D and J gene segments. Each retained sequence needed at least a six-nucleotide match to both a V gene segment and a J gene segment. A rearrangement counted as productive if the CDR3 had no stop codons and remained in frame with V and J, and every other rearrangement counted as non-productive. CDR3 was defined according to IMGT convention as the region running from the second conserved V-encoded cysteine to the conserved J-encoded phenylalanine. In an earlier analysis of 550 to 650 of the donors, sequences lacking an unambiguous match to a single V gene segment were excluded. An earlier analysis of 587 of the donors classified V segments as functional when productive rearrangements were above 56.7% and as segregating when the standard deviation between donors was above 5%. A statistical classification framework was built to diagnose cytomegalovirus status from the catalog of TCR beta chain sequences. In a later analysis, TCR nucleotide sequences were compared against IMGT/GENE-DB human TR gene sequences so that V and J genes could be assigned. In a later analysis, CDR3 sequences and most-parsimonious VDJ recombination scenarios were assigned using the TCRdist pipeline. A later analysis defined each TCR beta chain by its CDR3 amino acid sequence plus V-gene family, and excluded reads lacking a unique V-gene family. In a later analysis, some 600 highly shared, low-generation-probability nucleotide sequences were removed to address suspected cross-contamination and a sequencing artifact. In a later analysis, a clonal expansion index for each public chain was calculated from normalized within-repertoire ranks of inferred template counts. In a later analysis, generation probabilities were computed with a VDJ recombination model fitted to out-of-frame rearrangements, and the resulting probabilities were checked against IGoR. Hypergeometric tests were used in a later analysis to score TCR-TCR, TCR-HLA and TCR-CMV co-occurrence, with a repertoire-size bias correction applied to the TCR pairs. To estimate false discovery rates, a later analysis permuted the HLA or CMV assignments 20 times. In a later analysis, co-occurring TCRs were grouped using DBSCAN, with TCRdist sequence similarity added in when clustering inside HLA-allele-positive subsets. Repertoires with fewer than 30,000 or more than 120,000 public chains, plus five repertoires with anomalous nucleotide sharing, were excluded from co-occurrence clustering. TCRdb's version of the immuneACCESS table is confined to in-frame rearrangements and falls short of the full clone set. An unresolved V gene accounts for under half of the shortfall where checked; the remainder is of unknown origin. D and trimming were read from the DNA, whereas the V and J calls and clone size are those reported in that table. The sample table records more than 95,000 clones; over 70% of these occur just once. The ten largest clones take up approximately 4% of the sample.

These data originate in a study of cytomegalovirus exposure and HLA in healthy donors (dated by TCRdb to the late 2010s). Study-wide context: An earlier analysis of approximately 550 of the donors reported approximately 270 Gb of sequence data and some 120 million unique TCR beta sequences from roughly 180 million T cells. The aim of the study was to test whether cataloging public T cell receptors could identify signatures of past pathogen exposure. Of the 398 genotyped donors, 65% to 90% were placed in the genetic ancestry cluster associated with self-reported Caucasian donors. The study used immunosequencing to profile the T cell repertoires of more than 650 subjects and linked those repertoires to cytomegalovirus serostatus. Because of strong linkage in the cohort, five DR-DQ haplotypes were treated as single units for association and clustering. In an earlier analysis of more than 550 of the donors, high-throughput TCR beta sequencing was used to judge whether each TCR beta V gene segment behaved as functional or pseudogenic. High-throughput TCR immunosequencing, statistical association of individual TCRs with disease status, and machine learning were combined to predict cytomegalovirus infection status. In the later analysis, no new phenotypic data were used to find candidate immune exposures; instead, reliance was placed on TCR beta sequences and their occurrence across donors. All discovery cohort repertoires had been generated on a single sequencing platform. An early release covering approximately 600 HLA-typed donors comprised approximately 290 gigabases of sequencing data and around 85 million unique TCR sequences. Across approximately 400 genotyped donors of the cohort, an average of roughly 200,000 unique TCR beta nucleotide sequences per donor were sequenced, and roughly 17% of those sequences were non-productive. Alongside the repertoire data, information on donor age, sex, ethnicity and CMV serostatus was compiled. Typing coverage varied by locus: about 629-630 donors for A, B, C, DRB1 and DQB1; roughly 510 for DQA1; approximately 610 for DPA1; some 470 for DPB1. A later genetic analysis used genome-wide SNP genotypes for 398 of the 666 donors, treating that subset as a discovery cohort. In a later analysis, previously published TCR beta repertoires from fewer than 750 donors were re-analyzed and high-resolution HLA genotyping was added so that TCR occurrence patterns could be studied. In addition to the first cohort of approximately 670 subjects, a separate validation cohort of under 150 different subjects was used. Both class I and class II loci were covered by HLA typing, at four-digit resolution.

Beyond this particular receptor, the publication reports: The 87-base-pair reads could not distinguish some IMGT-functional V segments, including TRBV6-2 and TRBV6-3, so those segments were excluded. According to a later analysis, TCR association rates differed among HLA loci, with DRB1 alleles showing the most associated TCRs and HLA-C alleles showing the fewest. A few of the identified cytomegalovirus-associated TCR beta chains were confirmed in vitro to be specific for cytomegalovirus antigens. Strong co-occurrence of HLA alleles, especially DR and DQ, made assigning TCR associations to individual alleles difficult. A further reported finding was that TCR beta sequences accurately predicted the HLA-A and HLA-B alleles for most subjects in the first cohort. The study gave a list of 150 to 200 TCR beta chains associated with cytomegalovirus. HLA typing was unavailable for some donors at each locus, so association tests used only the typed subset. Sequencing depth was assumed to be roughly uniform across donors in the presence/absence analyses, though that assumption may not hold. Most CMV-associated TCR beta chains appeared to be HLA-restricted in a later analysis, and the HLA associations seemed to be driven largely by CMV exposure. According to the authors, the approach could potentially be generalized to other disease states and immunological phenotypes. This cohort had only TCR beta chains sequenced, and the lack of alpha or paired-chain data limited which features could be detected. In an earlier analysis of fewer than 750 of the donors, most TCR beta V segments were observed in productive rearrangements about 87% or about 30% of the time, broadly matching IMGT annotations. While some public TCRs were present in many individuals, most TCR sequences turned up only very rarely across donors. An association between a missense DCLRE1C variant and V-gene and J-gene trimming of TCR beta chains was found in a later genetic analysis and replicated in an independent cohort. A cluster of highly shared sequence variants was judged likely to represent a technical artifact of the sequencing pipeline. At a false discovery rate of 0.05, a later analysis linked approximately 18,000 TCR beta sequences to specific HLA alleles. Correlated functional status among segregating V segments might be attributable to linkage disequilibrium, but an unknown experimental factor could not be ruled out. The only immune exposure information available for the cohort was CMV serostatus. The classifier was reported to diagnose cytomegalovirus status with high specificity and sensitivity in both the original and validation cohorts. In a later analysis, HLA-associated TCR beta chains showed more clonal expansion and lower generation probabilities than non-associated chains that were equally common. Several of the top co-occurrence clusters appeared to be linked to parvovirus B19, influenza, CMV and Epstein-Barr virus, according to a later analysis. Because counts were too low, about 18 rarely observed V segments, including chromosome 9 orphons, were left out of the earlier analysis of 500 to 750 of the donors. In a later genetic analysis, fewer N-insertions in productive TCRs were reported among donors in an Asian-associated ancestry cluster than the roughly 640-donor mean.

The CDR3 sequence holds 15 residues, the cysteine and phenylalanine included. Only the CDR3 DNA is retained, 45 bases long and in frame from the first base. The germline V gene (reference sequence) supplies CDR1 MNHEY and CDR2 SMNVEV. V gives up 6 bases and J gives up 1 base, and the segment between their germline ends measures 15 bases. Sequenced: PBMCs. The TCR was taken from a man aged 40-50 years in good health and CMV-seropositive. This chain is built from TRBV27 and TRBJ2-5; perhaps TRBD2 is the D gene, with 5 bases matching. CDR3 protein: CASSEISGLQETQYF. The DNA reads TGTGCCAGCAGCGAGATAAGCGGACTCCAAGAGACCCAGTACTTC.